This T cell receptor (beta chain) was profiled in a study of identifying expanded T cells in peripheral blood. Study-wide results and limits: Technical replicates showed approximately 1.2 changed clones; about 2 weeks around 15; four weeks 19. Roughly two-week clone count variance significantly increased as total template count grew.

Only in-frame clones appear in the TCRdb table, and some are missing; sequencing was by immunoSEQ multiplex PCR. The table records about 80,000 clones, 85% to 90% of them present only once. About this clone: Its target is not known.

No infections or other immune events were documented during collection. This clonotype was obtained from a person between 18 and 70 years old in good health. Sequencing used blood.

The DNA of the CDR3 is TGCGCCAGCTTAGGCCTTTGCAGGGGCGACTACGAGCAGTACTTC. This sequence encodes CASLGLCRGDYEQYF. The chain has TRBV10-1 and TRBJ2-7; D is possibly TRBD1 (6 bases). V was trimmed by 8 bases and J by 3 bases, leaving 20 bases between them. Looked up from germline, CDR1 is WNHNN and CDR2 is SYGVQD (reference sequence). The CDR3 is 15 residues long.